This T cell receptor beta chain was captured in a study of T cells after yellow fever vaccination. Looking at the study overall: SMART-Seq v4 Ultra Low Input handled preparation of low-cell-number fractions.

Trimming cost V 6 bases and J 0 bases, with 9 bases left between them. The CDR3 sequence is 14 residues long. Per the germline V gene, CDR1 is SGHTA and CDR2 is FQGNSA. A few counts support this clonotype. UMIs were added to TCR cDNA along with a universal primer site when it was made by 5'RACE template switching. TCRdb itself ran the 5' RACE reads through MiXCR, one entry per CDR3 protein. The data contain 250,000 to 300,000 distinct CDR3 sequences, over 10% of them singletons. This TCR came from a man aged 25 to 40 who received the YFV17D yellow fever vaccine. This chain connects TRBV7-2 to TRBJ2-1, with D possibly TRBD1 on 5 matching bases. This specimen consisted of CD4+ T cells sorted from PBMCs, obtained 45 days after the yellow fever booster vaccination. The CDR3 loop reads CASRDIPSYNEQFF. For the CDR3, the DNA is TGTGCCAGCAGGGACATCCCCTCCTACAATGAGCAGTTCTTC.